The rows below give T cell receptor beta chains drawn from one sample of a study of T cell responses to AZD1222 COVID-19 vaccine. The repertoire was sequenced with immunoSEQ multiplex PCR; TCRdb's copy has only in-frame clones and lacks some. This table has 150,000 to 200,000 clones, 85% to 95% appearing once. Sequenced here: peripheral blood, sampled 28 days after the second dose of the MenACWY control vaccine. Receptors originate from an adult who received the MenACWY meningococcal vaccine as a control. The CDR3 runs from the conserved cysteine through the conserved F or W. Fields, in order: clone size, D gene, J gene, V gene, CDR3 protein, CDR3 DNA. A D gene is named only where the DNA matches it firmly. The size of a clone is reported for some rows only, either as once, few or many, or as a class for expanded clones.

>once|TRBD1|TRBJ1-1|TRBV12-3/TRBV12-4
CASSYGTATEAFF
TGTGCCAGCAGTTATGGGACAGCAACTGAAGCTTTCTTT
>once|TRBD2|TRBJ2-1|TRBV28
CASSGGALDEQFF
TGTGCCAGCAGCGGGGGGGCTCTCGATGAGCAGTTCTTC
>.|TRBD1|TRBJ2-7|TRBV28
CASSLEGASHEQYF
TGTGCCAGCAGTTTAGAGGGGGCAAGCCACGAGCAGTACTTC
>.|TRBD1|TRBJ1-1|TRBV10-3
CAIGGGTGRNTEAFF
TGTGCCATCGGGGGGGGGACAGGGAGAAACACTGAAGCTTTCTTT
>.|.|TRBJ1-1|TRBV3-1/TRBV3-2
CASSQDLEAEAFF
TGTGCCAGCAGCCAAGATCTTGAAGCTGAAGCTTTCTTT
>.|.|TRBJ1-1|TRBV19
CASSIGGQLGGLEAFF
TGTGCCAGTAGTATAGGTGGACAGCTTGGGGGCCTTGAAGCTTTCTTT
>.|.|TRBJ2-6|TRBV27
CASSFSRDPVHVLTF
TGTGCCAGCAGTTTCAGCCGGGACCCGGTCCACGTCCTGACTTTC
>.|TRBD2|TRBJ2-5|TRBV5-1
CASSLQTSGGTQETQYF
TGCGCCAGCAGCCTTCAGACTAGCGGGGGGACTCAAGAGACCCAGTACTTC
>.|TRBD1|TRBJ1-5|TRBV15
CATSLGSNRGHQPQHF
TGTGCCACCAGCCTAGGGAGTAACAGGGGGCATCAGCCCCAGCATTTT
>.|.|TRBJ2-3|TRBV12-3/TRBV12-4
CASSYGADTQYF
TGTGCCAGCAGTTACGGTGCGGATACGCAGTATTTT
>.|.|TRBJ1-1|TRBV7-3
CASSSSSGATEAFF
TGTGCCAGCAGCTCCTCCTCGGGGGCCACTGAAGCTTTCTTT
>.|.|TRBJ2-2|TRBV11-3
CASSRANGPVGELFF
TGTGCCAGCAGCAGGGCAAACGGGCCGGTGGGGGAGCTGTTTTTT
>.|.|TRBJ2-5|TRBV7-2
CASRLAPETQYF
TGTGCCAGCAGGCTAGCCCCGGAGACCCAGTACTTC
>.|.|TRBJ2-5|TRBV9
CASSPGFRETQYF
TGTGCCAGCAGCCCGGGGTTTCGCGAGACCCAGTACTTC
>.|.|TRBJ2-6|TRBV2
CASIPSHSGANVLTF
TGTGCCAGCATCCCTAGCCACTCTGGGGCCAACGTCCTGACTTTC
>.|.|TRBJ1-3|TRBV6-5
CASFSGNTIYF
TGTGCCAGCTTCTCTGGAAACACCATATATTTT
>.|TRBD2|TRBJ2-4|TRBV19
CASSRQTSESKNIQYF
TGTGCCAGTAGTAGACAAACTAGCGAGTCCAAAAACATTCAGTACTTC
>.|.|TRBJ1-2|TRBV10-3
CAISATSTSYTF
TGTGCCATCAGTGCGACTAGTACCTCGTACACCTTC
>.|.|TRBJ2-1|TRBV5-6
CASSLRAGEVGEQFF
TGTGCCAGCAGCTTGAGGGCAGGGGAGGTTGGTGAGCAGTTCTTC
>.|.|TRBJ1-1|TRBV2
CASRPQVMNTEAFF
TGTGCCAGCAGGCCCCAGGTGATGAACACTGAAGCTTTCTTT
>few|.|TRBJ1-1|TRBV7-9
CASSLIGGRRGTEAFF
TGTGCCAGCAGCTTAATCGGGGGGCGAAGGGGCACTGAAGCTTTCTTT
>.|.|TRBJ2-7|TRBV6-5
CASTSVKREQYF
TGTGCCAGCACTTCCGTTAAGCGTGAGCAGTACTTC
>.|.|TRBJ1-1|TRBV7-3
CASSLNSVNTEAFF
TGTGCCAGCAGCTTGAATTCGGTGAACACTGAAGCTTTCTTT
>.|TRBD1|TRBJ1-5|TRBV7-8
CASSLGSGGTKQPQHF
TGTGCCAGCAGCTTAGGATCAGGGGGGACGAAGCAGCCCCAGCATTTT
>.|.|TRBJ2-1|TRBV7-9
CASSYSLGEQFF
TGTGCCAGCAGCTATTCCTTGGGGGAGCAGTTCTTC
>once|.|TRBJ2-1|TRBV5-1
CASSFSNEQFF
TGCGCCAGCAGCTTCTCCAATGAGCAGTTCTTC
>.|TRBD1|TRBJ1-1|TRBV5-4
CASSLDGTGYTEAFF
TGTGCCAGCAGCTTGGACGGGACAGGGTACACTGAAGCTTTCTTT
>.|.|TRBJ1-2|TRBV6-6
CASSYGTNRAYGYTF
TGTGCCAGCAGTTACGGAACCAACAGGGCCTATGGCTACACCTTC
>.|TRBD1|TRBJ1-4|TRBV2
CASRATGPTLSTNEKLFF
TGTGCCAGCAGGGCGACAGGGCCCACTCTCTCAACTAATGAAAAACTGTTTTTT
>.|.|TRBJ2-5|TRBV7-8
CASSLGKGETQYF
TGTGCCAGCAGCTTAGGAAAGGGGGAGACCCAGTACTTC
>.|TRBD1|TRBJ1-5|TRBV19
CASSADRASNQPQHF
TGTGCCAGTAGTGCGGACAGGGCCAGCAATCAGCCCCAGCATTTT
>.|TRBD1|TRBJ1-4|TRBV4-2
CASSRSRDRDEKLFF
TGTGCCAGCAGCCGAAGCCGGGACAGGGATGAAAAACTGTTTTTT
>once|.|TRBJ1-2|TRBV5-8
CASSVGTRGYTF
TGTGCCAGCAGCGTGGGGACGCGGGGCTACACCTTC
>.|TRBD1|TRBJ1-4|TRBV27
CASTTQGVGEKLFF
TGTGCCAGCACAACGCAGGGGGTCGGTGAAAAACTGTTTTTT
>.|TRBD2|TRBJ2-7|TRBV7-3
CASSILAGENYEQYF
TGTGCCAGCAGCATCCTAGCGGGGGAGAACTACGAGCAGTACTTC
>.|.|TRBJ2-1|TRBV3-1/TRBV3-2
CASSRQPQTRAEQFF
TGTGCCAGCAGCCGACAACCCCAAACGCGGGCTGAGCAGTTCTTC
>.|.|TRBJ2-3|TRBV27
CASSSLGGESTDTQYF
TGTGCCAGCAGTTCCCTCGGCGGGGAGAGCACAGATACGCAGTATTTT
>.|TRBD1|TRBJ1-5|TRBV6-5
CASSFGQGGQPQHF
TGTGCCAGCAGTTTTGGACAGGGCGGGCAGCCCCAGCATTTT
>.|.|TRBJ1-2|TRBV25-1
CASNGGPGYTF
TGTGCCAGCAACGGGGGCCCTGGCTACACCTTC
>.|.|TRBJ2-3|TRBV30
CAWSGDGQDTQYF
TGTGCCTGGAGTGGGGACGGGCAGGATACGCAGTATTTT
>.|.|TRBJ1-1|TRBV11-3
CASSPRGGPEAFF
TGTGCCAGCAGCCCGAGGGGGGGGCCTGAAGCTTTCTTT
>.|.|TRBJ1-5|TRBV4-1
CASGPQGLSNQPQHF
TGCGCCAGCGGTCCACAGGGATTGAGCAATCAGCCCCAGCATTTT
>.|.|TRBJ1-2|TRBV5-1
CASSSDRGRASRDGYTF
TGCGCCAGCAGCTCTGATAGGGGTCGAGCGAGTAGAGATGGCTACACCTTC
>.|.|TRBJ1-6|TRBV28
CASYRANNSPLHF
TGTGCCAGCTACAGGGCTAATAATTCACCCCTCCACTTT
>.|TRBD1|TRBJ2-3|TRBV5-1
CASSPGTGGQDTQYF
TGCGCCAGCAGCCCGGGGACAGGGGGCCAAGATACGCAGTATTTT
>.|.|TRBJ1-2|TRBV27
CASSNGTLFYGYTF
TGTGCCAGCAGTAACGGGACACTCTTCTATGGCTACACCTTC
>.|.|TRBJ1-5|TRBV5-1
CASSSEAGDQPQHF
TGCGCCAGCAGCTCAGAGGCTGGGGATCAGCCCCAGCATTTT
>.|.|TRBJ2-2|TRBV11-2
CASSRVGANTGELFF
TGTGCCAGCAGCCGGGTGGGGGCGAACACCGGGGAGCTGTTTTTT
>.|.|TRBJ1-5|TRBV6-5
CASSSIGGDGQPQHF
TGTGCCAGCAGTTCCATAGGGGGGGACGGACAGCCCCAGCATTTT
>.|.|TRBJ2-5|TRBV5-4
CASSPDWGWEETQYF
TGTGCCAGCAGCCCGGACTGGGGGTGGGAGGAGACCCAGTACTTC
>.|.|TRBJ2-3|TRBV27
CASSLTRTSTDTQYF
TGTGCCAGCAGTTTGACTCGGACTAGCACAGATACGCAGTATTTT
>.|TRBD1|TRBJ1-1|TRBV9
CASSRDRVWGEAFF
TGTGCCAGCAGCCGTGACAGGGTCTGGGGTGAAGCTTTCTTT
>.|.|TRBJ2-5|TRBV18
CASSPMGIETQYF
TGTGCCAGCTCACCAATGGGGATCGAGACCCAGTACTTC
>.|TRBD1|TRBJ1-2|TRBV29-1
CSAKGGQGDGYTF
TGCAGCGCAAAGGGAGGACAGGGGGATGGCTACACCTTC
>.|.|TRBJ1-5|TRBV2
CASSETLRRQPQHF
TGTGCCAGCAGTGAAACTCTAAGAAGACAGCCCCAGCATTTT